The clone carrying this T cell receptor (beta chain) has only a few counts. What it recognizes is unknown. This sample was taken from a study of T cells in Graves' hyperthyroidism and ophthalmopathy. Regarding the study as a whole: Ophthalmopathy was identified by the model a median around 5.9 months ahead of onset.

RNA transcripts yielded amplified TCR beta CDR3 regions. TCR CDR3 regions were first amplified by RT-PCR with HTBI primers. TCRdb used MiXCR to reprocess the multiplex PCR reads, holding one entry per CDR3 protein. The sample lists hundreds of thousands of distinct CDR3 sequences; 20% to 25% were seen once. The TCR sequence derives from a man aged 30 to 45 with Graves' ophthalmopathy. Source material: blood.

Written as DNA, the CDR3 is TGTGCCAGCAGCTTGGTAGAGGTTGCGAACACTGAAGCTTTCTTT. Translated, it gives CASSLVEVANTEAFF. This sequence joins TRBV5-5 and TRBJ1-1, with D unresolved. From germline, CDR1 is SGHKS and CDR2 YYEKEE (reference sequence). The CDR3 runs to 15 residues. The V and J ends lost 0 bases and 1 base respectively, with 10 bases between them.